Listed below are T cell receptor beta chains from one sample, sequenced in a study of blood T cell repertoires in COVID-19. Here immunoSEQ multiplex PCR was the method, and the copy in TCRdb shows in-frame clones only, minus some. The sample yields about 400,000 clones, 89% seen once. Sequenced input: PBMCs or T cells enriched from blood (not recorded which). All receptors derive from a woman aged 25-40 years who had recovered from COVID-19. CDR3s include the opening cysteine and the closing phenylalanine or tryptophan. A D gene is named only where the DNA matches it firmly. Only part of the rows carry a size: once, few, many, or a class if the clone is expanded.

TRBD1	once	TRBV19	16	TRBJ1-5	TGTGCCAGTAGTCCAACAGGGGGCACGAGCAATCAGCCCCAGCATTTT	CASSPTGGTSNQPQHF
NA	NA	TRBV29-1	15	TRBJ2-6	TGCAGCGTTCTCGGTGGTGCGCCTGGGGCCAACGTCCTGACTTTC	CSVLGGAPGANVLTF
TRBD1	NA	TRBV7-6	15	TRBJ1-2	TGTGCCAGCAGCGCGGACCCCGGGACAGGGGTTGGCTACACCTTC	CASSADPGTGVGYTF
TRBD1	once	TRBV11-2	14	TRBJ2-7	TGTGCCAGCAGCTTATGGGACAGCTTCTACGAGCAGTACTTC	CASSLWDSFYEQYF
NA	NA	TRBV7-9	14	TRBJ1-1	TGTGCCAGCAGCCCACTGAACGGGAACACTGAAGCTTTCTTT	CASSPLNGNTEAFF
NA	NA	TRBV7-9	14	TRBJ2-7	TGTGCCAGCAGCCACCTATCCAGACAGGCCGAGCAGTACTTC	CASSHLSRQAEQYF
NA	NA	TRBV28	14	TRBJ2-7	TGTGCCAGCAGTACAGGGATGGAAAACTACGAGCAGTACTTC	CASSTGMENYEQYF
NA	once	TRBV7-8	15	TRBJ2-7	TGTGCCAGCAGCTTAGTTAAGGGGTCGGCCTACGAGCAGTACTTC	CASSLVKGSAYEQYF
NA	once	TRBV6-2/TRBV6-3	15	TRBJ1-6	TGTGCCAGCAGTTACTCGGCCTTTCAGGGTTCACCCCTCCACTTT	CASSYSAFQGSPLHF
NA	NA	TRBV2	13	TRBJ2-3	TGTGCCAGCAACTCGGGAGTAAGGGATACGCAGTATTTT	CASNSGVRDTQYF
NA	NA	TRBV30	14	TRBJ2-7	TGTGCCTGGAGTGACTCAGGGGCTATCTACGAGCAGTACTTC	CAWSDSGAIYEQYF
TRBD1	NA	TRBV6-5	14	TRBJ1-6	TGTGCCAGCAGTTACGGACAGGGGGCGGCACCCCTCCACTTT	CASSYGQGAAPLHF
NA	NA	TRBV30	15	TRBJ1-1	TGTGCCTGGAGTGAGGCGAGACTCTCTGACACTGAAGCTTTCTTT	CAWSEARLSDTEAFF
NA	once	TRBV30	14	TRBJ1-2	TGTGCCTGGAGTGGGGTCCTCGAGGGCGGGGGCTACACCTTC	CAWSGVLEGGGYTF
NA	NA	TRBV7-9	14	TRBJ1-2	TGTGCCAGCAGCAACGAGGGCCAAATCTATGGCTACACCTTC	CASSNEGQIYGYTF
NA	NA	TRBV28	14	TRBJ1-2	TGTGCCAGCAGTTTAATGGGGCGAGGTCATGGCTACACCTTC	CASSLMGRGHGYTF
NA	once	TRBV7-2	15	TRBJ1-2	TGTGCCAGCAGCTTAGCGCTTCAGGTACCCAATGGCTACACCTTC	CASSLALQVPNGYTF
NA	NA	TRBV19	13	TRBJ2-3	TGTGCCAGTAGGGCCCCTAGCACAGATACGCAGTATTTT	CASRAPSTDTQYF
NA	NA	TRBV7-9	14	TRBJ1-6	TGTGCCAGCAGCTTATTTATAGAAAATTCACCCCTCCACTTT	CASSLFIENSPLHF
NA	NA	TRBV19	16	TRBJ2-5	TGTGCCAGTAGTCCCCTAAGTGGGGGCAGTAGTAAAACCCAGTACTTC	CASSPLSGGSSKTQYF
NA	NA	TRBV18	13	TRBJ1-1	TGTGCCAGCTTTAGGGAAACCGACAGTGAAGCTTTCTTT	CASFRETDSEAFF
NA	once	TRBV7-3	16	TRBJ1-2	TGTGCCAGCAGCTTAACGTCTGTGCCCCCGGGAGATGGCTACACCTTC	CASSLTSVPPGDGYTF